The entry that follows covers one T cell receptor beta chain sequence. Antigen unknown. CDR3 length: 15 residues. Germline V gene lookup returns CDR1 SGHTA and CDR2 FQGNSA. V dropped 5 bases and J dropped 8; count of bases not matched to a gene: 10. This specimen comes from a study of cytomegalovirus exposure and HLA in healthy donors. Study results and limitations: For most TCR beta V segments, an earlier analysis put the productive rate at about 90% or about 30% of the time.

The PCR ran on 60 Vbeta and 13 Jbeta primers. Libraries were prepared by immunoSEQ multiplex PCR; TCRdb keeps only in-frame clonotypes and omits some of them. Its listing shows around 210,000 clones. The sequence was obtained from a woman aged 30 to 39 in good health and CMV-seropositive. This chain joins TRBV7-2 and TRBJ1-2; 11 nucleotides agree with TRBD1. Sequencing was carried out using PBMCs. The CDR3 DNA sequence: TGTGCCAGCAGCCCTTCTGGACAGGGGGCGCAGGGCTACACCTTC. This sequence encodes CASSPSGQGAQGYTF. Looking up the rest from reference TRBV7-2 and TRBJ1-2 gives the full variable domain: GAGVSQSPSNKVTEKGKDVELRCDPISGHTALYWYRQSLGQGLEFLIYFQGNSAPDKSGLPSDRFSAERTGGSVSTLTIQRTQQEDSAVYLCASSPSGQGAQGYTFGSGTRLTVV.